The clone carrying this T cell receptor (beta chain) was picked up a small number of times. This specimen comes from a study of blood T cells in healthy people across ages. Then a second PCR, running roughly 7 to 11 cycles, was carried out with a sample-barcoded 5' primer and a J-beta primer mix. Each CDR3 protein gets one entry after TCRdb re-called the 5' RACE reads with MiXCR. The sample lists fewer than 800,000 distinct CDR3 sequences; roughly 25% were seen once. These data also formed part of another study, on T cells of mothers and their children. As that study records: Mothers yielded over 9.5 million CDR3 reads, children some 2.8 million each.

The origin of this receptor is a boy between 10 and 17 years old in good health. Input material: blood.

DNA for the CDR3: TGTGCCAGCAGCTTGTCTCCTGGAGGGACCGGGGAGCTGTTTTTT. This codes for CASSLSPGGTGELFF. The rearrangement uses TRBV5-5 and TRBJ2-2; D might be TRBD2 (6 bases). This CDR3 has 15 amino acids. V lost 1 base, J lost 5 bases, and 12 bases lay in between. CDR1 SGHKS and CDR2 YYEKEE come from the germline V gene (reference sequence).